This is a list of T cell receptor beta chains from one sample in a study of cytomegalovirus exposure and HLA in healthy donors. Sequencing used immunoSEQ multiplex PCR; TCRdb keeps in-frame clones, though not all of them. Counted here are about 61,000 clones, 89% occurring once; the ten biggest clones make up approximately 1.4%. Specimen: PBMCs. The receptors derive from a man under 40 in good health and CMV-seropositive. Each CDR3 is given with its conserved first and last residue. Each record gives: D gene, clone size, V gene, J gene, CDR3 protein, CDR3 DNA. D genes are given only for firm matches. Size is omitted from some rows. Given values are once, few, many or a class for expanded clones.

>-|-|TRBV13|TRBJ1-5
CASSLSGYNQPQHF
TGTGCCAGCAGCTTAAGCGGGTACAATCAGCCCCAGCATTTT
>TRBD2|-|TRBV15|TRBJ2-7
CATSTGLAGGFADEQYF
TGTGCCACCAGCACGGGACTAGCGGGAGGATTCGCCGACGAGCAGTACTTC
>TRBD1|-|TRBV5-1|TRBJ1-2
CASSSSGTGVYGYTF
TGCGCCAGCAGCTCGTCCGGGACAGGCGTATATGGCTACACCTTC
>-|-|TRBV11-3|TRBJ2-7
CASSWDMDEQYF
TGTGCCAGCAGCTGGGACATGGACGAGCAGTACTTC
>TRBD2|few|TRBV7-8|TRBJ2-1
CASSFPRLAGGNEQFF
TGTGCCAGCAGCTTCCCCCGACTAGCGGGGGGCAATGAGCAGTTCTTC
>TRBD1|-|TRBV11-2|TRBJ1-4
CASSLGGLRDRGLKLFF
TGTGCCAGCAGCCTAGGGGGTCTACGGGACAGGGGGCTAAAACTGTTTTTT
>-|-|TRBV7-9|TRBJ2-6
CSSSFGQPPSSGANVLTF
TGTTCCAGCAGCTTCGGACAGCCTCCCAGCTCTGGGGCCAACGTCCTGACTTTC
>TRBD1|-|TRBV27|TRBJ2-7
CASSFRQGTYEQYF
TGTGCCAGCAGTTTTCGACAGGGGACCTACGAGCAGTACTTC
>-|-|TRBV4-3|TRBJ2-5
CASSHGIAAQETQYF
TGCGCCAGCAGCCACGGTATAGCCGCACAAGAGACCCAGTACTTC
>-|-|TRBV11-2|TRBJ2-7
CASSLDRGRVFAYEQYF
TGTGCCAGCAGCTTAGATCGTGGCAGGGTGTTCGCCTACGAGCAGTACTTC
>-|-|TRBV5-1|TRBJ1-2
CASSLLEGAGYTF
TGCGCCAGCAGCTTGTTGGAGGGCGCGGGCTACACCTTC
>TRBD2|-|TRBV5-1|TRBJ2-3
CASSLEAGLNTQYF
TGCGCCAGCAGCTTGGAAGCGGGATTGAATACGCAGTATTTT
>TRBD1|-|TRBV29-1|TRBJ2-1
CSVAAGTGGNNEQFF
TGCAGCGTCGCGGCCGGGACAGGGGGAAACAATGAGCAGTTCTTC
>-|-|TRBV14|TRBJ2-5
CASSHLPGLEGETQYF
TGTGCCAGCAGCCATTTACCGGGTCTCGAGGGAGAGACCCAGTACTTC
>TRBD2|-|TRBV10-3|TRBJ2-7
CAADSSGRSSYEQYF
TGTGCCGCCGACAGTAGCGGGAGGAGCTCCTACGAGCAGTACTTC
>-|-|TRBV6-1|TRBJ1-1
CASSVAGQTEAFF
TGTGCCAGCAGTGTGGCAGGGCAGACTGAAGCTTTCTTT
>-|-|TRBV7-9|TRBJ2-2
CASSFLRVWGENTGELFF
TGTGCCAGCAGCTTCTTACGTGTGTGGGGAGAAAACACCGGGGAGCTGTTTTTT
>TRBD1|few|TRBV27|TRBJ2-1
CASSLLGTAYNEQFF
TGTGCCAGCAGTTTACTCGGGACAGCCTACAATGAGCAGTTCTTC
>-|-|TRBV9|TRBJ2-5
CASSVRGETQYF
TGTGCCAGCAGCGTAAGGGGGGAGACCCAGTACTTC
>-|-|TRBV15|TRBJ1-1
CATSPGGGGNTEAFF
TGTGCCACCAGCCCTGGGGGAGGGGGAAACACTGAAGCTTTCTTT
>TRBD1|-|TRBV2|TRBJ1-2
CASRRRQGGYGYTF
TGTGCCAGCAGGAGGAGACAGGGGGGCTATGGCTACACCTTC
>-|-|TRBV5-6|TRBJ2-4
CASSSRAPRTIQYF
TGTGCCAGCAGCTCCCGGGCCCCAAGGACTATTCAGTACTTC
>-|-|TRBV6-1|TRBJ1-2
CASSGTGRGYGYTF
TGTGCCAGCAGTGGAACAGGGAGGGGCTATGGCTACACCTTC
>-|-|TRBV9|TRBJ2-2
CASSRGDIRNTGELFF
TGTGCCAGCAGCAGAGGGGACATAAGGAACACCGGGGAGCTGTTTTTT